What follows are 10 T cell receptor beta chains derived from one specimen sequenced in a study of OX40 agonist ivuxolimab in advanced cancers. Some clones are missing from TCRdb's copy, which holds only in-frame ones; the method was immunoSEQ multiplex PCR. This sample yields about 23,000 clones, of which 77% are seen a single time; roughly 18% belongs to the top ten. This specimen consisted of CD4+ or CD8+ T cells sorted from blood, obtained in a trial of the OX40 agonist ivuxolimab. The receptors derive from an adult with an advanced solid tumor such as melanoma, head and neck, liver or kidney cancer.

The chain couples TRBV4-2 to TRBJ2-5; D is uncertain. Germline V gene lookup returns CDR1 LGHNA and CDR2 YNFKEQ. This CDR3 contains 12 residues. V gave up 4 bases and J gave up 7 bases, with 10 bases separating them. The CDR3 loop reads CASSPADGTQYF. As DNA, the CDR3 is TGTGCCAGCAGCCCCGCAGATGGGACCCAGTACTTC.

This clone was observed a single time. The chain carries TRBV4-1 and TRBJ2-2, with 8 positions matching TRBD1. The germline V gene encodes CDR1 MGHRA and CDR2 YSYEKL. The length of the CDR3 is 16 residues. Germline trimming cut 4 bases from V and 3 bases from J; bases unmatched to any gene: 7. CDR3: CASSLSGGADTGELFF. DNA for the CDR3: TGCGCCAGCAGCCTTTCAGGGGGCGCGGACACCGGGGAGCTGTTTTTT.

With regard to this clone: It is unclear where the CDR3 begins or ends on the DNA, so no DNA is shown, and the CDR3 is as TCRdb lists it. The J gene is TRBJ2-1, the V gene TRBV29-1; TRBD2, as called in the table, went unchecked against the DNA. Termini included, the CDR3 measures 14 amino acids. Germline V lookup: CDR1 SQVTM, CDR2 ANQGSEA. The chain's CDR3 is CSVEAWGGGNRQVF.

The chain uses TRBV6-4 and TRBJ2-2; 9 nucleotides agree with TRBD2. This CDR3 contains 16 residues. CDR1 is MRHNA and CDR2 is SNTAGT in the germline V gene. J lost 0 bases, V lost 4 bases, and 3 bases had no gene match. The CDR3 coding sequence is TGTGCCAGCAGTGCCGGGACTAGCTCGAACACCGGGGAGCTGTTTTTT. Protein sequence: CASSAGTSSNTGELFF.

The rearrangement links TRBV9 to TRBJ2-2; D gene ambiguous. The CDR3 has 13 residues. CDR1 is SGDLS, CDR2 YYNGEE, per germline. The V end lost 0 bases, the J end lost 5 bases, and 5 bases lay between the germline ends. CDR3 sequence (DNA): TGTGCCAGCAGCGTAGACTGGACCGGGGAGCTGTTTTTT. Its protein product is CASSVDWTGELFF. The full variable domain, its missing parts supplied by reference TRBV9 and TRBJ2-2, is DSGVTQTPKHLITATGQRVTLRCSPRSGDLSVYWYQQSLDQGLQFLIQYYNGEERAKGNILERFSAQQFPDLHSELNLSSLELGDSALYFCASSVDWTGELFFGEGSRLTVL.

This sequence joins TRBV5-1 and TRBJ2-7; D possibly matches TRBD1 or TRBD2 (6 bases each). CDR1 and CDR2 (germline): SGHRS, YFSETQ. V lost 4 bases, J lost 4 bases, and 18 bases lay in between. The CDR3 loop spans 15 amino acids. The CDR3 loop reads CASSPMWGATYEQYF. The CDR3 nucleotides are TGCGCCAGCAGCCCGATGTGGGGGGCAACTTACGAGCAGTACTTC.

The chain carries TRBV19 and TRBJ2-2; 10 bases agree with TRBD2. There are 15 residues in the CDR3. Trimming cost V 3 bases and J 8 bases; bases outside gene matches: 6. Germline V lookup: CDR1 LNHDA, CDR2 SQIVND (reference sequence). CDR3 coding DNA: TGTGCCAGTAGTATCCGGACTAGCGGCGAAGGGGAGCTGTTTTTT. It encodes CASSIRTSGEGELFF.

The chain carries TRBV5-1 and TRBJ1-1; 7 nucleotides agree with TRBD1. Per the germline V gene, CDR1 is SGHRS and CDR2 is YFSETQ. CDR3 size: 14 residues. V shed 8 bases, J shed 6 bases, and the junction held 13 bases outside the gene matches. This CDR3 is CASTPTGNDAEAFF. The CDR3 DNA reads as TGCGCCAGTACCCCGACAGGGAATGACGCTGAAGCTTTCTTT.

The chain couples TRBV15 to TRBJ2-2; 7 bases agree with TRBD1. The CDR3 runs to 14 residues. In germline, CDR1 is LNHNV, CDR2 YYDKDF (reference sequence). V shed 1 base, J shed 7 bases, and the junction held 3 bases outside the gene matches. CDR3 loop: CATSRGQGGGELFF. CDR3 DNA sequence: TGTGCCACCAGCAGAGGACAGGGTGGCGGGGAGCTGTTTTTT.

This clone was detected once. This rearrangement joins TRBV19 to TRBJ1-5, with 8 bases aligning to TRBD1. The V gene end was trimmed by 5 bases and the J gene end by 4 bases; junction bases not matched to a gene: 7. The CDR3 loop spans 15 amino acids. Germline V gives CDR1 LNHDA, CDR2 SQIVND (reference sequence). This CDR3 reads CASSDGQGGNQPQHF. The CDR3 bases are TGTGCCAGTAGTGACGGACAGGGAGGAAATCAGCCCCAGCATTTT.